The T cell receptor beta chain described here comes from a study of regulatory T cells in long-lasting Graves disease. Time point reported: newly diagnosed GD, antithyroid drugs for less than 3 months. Making the TCR library involved RNA that had been extracted from PBMCs. Staff drew about 8.2 milliliters of peripheral blood into EDTA tubes. Both iRepertoire HTBI primers and Arm-PCR of CDR3 regions were used to build the TCR beta libraries. TCRdb itself ran the multiplex PCR reads through MiXCR, one entry per CDR3 protein. This sample has 510,000 or so distinct CDR3 sequences; around 12% occur once, and the top ten carry roughly 8.9%. The same specimen was also included in a second study, on T cells in Graves' hyperthyroidism and ophthalmopathy. Per that paper: Hyperthyroidism of Graves' type that showed no ophthalmopathy progression within 18 months was stable. Researchers ran a first-round RT-PCR on the TCR CDR3 using the HTBI primer set.

Specimen: peripheral blood mononuclear cells (PBMCs), collected at new diagnosis, from a patient treated with antithyroid drugs. This clonotype originated in a woman aged 25 to 39 with Graves disease.

This chain's CDR3 is CASSVLRVGSPLHF. The CDR3 nucleotides are TGTGCCAGCAGCGTTTTAAGGGTTGGATCACCCCTCCACTTT. The V gene is TRBV9, the J gene TRBJ1-6; D is undetermined. Trimming took off 2 bases at V and 10 bases at J, with 13 bases between the two ends. The CDR3 is 14 amino acids. CDR1 is SGDLS, CDR2 YYNGEE, per germline.